Sequencing of this T cell receptor beta chain was carried out in a study of beta chain features in type 1 diabetes. Expressed TCRB transcripts were sequenced because the isolated RNA had all been reverse transcribed beforehand. Profiling relied on immunoSEQ multiplex PCR, and the TCRdb table lists in-frame clones only, not all of them. Of hundreds of thousands of clones listed, roughly 13% were seen once; the top ten hold less than 0.025%. This clone turned up a few times. The target antigen is unknown. Study findings and constraints: Moderate yet significant TCRB CDR3 shortening was seen in Type 1 diabetes patients in all four CD4+ subsets.

Sequencing was performed on naive CD4+ T cells from blood. The receptor's source is a man younger than 35 with type 1 diabetes.

This CDR3 is CASSQGVNTEAFF. The CDR3, as DNA: TGTGCCAGCTCACAAGGGGTGAACACTGAAGCTTTCTTT. The rearrangement links TRBV18 to TRBJ1-1, with D possibly being TRBD1 (5 bases). CDR3 length: 13 amino acids. Germline V gives CDR1 KGHSH, CDR2 LQKENI. Trimming left V 4 bases short and J 0 bases short, with 6 bases between. Combining the CDR3 with reference TRBV18 and TRBJ1-1 gives the whole variable domain NAGVMQNPRHLVRRRGQEARLRCSPMKGHSHVYWYRQLPEEGLKFMVYLQKENIIDESGMPKERFSAEFPKEGPSILRIQQVVRGDSAAYFCASSQGVNTEAFFGQGTRLTVV.